Listed below are T cell receptor beta chains from one sample, sequenced in a study of PD-L1 blockade in urothelial cancer. Method: immunoSEQ multiplex PCR; TCRdb's copy keeps in-frame clones and lacks some. This repertoire shows around 79,000 clones, around four fifths found once; its top ten account for approximately 6.7%. Sample: PBMCs, taken around atezolizumab (anti-PD-L1) treatment. Source of these receptors: a man aged 35-49 years with urothelial cancer. Each CDR3 is given with its conserved first and last residue. A D gene is named only where the DNA matches it firmly. Expanded clones are given a class, and other clones once, few, many or no size at all.

NA TRBJ1-3 TRBV6-5 NA CASSYEGGTIYF TGTGCCAGCAGTTACGAGGGTGGCACCATATATTTT
TRBD2 TRBJ2-5 TRBV6-1 once CASSEAERTSGRKTQYF TGTGCCAGCAGTGAAGCAGAGAGGACTAGCGGGAGAAAGACCCAGTACTTC
NA TRBJ1-2 TRBV28 NA CASTGVGRANYGYTF TGTGCCAGCACGGGGGTGGGCAGAGCTAACTATGGCTACACCTTC
NA TRBJ1-1 TRBV9 NA CASSPGTSNTEAFF TGTGCCAGCAGCCCAGGGACATCGAACACTGAAGCTTTCTTT
TRBD1 TRBJ2-1 TRBV11-3 once CASSRRTGDNNEQFF TGTGCCAGCTCTAGGAGGACAGGGGATAATAATGAGCAGTTCTTC
NA TRBJ1-5 TRBV28 NA CASSRRNQPQHF TGTGCCAGCAGTCGGCGGAATCAGCCCCAGCATTTT
NA TRBJ2-7 TRBV30 NA CAWSVRDFFSYEQYF TGTGCCTGGAGTGTACGAGACTTCTTCTCCTACGAGCAGTACTTC
TRBD1 TRBJ1-1 TRBV7-9 once CASSKQEGGRNTEAFF TGTGCCAGCAGCAAACAGGAAGGGGGCCGGAACACTGAAGCTTTCTTT
TRBD1 TRBJ2-4 TRBV5-4 NA CASSSQGAAKNIQYF TGTGCCAGCAGCTCTCAGGGGGCCGCCAAAAACATTCAGTACTTC
NA TRBJ2-7 TRBV11-2 few CASSPGRDLEQYF TGTGCCAGCAGCCCGGGGCGGGATTTGGAGCAGTACTTC
NA TRBJ1-2 TRBV11-2 few CASSFPVGPSCTF TGTGCCAGCAGCTTTCCCGTGGGCCCATCCTGCACCTTC
TRBD1 TRBJ1-2 TRBV7-8 NA CASSLGGQAGGYTF TGTGCCAGCAGCTTAGGAGGACAGGCGGGTGGCTACACCTTC
TRBD1 TRBJ1-5 TRBV6-4 once CASSDSQGAQPQHF TGTGCCAGCAGTGACTCACAGGGGGCGCAGCCCCAGCATTTT
NA TRBJ2-2 TRBV6-5 NA CASSYSRAGNTGELFF TGTGCCAGCAGTTACTCGAGGGCAGGGAACACCGGGGAGCTGTTTTTT
TRBD1 TRBJ2-7 TRBV9 NA CASSVAGGDEQYF TGTGCCAGCAGCGTCGCAGGGGGCGACGAGCAGTACTTC
NA TRBJ1-1 TRBV5-1 NA CASSSQFTGPTEAFF TGCGCCAGCAGCTCCCAGTTCACAGGGCCCACTGAAGCTTTCTTT
NA TRBJ1-3 TRBV28 NA CATISGGVTSGNTIYF TGTGCCACCATATCGGGGGGGGTCACCTCTGGAAACACCATATATTTT
NA TRBJ1-1 TRBV5-4 many CASSLGPTGTRKSFF TGTGCCAGCAGCTTGGGCCCCACAGGGACCCGCAAGAGTTTCTTT
NA TRBJ2-1 TRBV21-1 NA CASSKCKGSGTSSYNEQFF TGTGCCAGCAGCAAATGCAAGGGAAGCGGGACAAGCTCCTACAATGAGCAGTTCTTC
NA TRBJ1-1 TRBV28 NA CASRARLTMNTEAFF TGTGCCAGCAGGGCCAGACTGACCATGAACACTGAAGCTTTCTTT
NA TRBJ2-7 TRBV28 NA CASSLGNEAGEQYF TGTGCCAGCAGTTTAGGGAATGAGGCGGGCGAGCAGTACTTC
TRBD2 TRBJ2-3 TRBV6-5 NA CASRASGTTDTQYF TGTGCCTCCAGGGCTAGCGGGACAACAGATACGCAGTATTTT
NA TRBJ2-2 TRBV7-2 once CASSLETANTGELFF TGTGCCAGCAGCTTAGAGACAGCGAACACCGGGGAGCTGTTTTTT
NA TRBJ1-1 TRBV30 NA CAWEEWTEAFF TGTGCCTGGGAGGAGTGGACTGAAGCTTTCTTT
NA TRBJ1-1 TRBV4-2 NA CASSPLRLNTEAFF TGTGCCAGCAGCCCCTTAAGACTAAACACTGAAGCTTTCTTT
NA TRBJ1-1 TRBV6-1 NA CASKSSDQGTEAFF TGTGCCAGCAAATCCTCGGACCAGGGCACTGAAGCTTTCTTT
NA TRBJ2-1 TRBV5-1 NA CASSSESDSSYNEQFF TGCGCCAGCAGCTCCGAATCCGATAGCTCCTACAATGAGCAGTTCTTC
TRBD2 TRBJ2-2 TRBV2 NA CASSLRLAGEDGELFF TGTGCCAGCAGCCTTAGACTAGCGGGAGAAGACGGGGAGCTGTTTTTT
TRBD1 TRBJ2-6 TRBV28 NA CASSLGQVAGANVLTF TGTGCCAGCAGTTTAGGACAGGTAGCTGGGGCCAACGTCCTGACTTTC
NA TRBJ2-7 TRBV30 NA CAWSTQGSHAYF TGTGCCTGGAGTACCCAGGGCTCCCACGCGTACTTC
NA TRBJ2-2 TRBV7-2 NA CATTNRENTGELFF TGTGCCACCACAAACAGGGAGAACACCGGGGAGCTGTTTTTT
NA TRBJ2-1 TRBV2 once CASSPQTAGSYNEQFF TGTGCCAGCAGCCCCCAAACAGCGGGCTCCTACAATGAGCAGTTCTTC
NA TRBJ2-1 TRBV2 few CASSNDIPVIGEQFF TGTGCCAGCAGTAACGACATCCCCGTTATCGGTGAGCAGTTCTTC
NA TRBJ2-6 TRBV27 NA CASSLGGGGANVLTF TGTGCCAGCAGTTTAGGGGGAGGTGGGGCCAACGTCCTGACTTTC
TRBD2 TRBJ2-5 TRBV5-1 NA CASIRLAGGMGETQYF TGCGCCAGCATCAGACTAGCGGGAGGAATGGGAGAGACCCAGTACTTC
NA TRBJ1-5 TRBV4-1 NA CASSAGQGNQPQHF TGCGCCAGCAGCGCAGGGCAGGGGAATCAGCCCCAGCATTTT
NA TRBJ1-1 TRBV25-1 NA CASRNRGGTEAFF TGTGCCAGCAGGAATCGCGGGGGGACTGAAGCTTTCTTT
NA TRBJ2-7 TRBV11-2 once CASSLGGGSSYEQYF TGTGCCAGCAGCTTAGGGGGTGGGAGCTCCTACGAGCAGTACTTC
NA TRBJ1-5 TRBV27 NA CASSSSSSRNQPQHF TGTGCCAGCAGTTCCTCCTCGTCTAGGAATCAGCCCCAGCATTTT
NA TRBJ2-1 TRBV5-1 NA CASSLDWASPNEQFF TGCGCCAGCAGCTTGGACTGGGCTAGCCCCAATGAGCAGTTCTTC
NA TRBJ2-5 TRBV5-1 NA CASSPTGTEVETQYF TGCGCCAGCAGCCCGACGGGAACGGAAGTCGAGACCCAGTACTTC
TRBD1 TRBJ1-2 TRBV10-3 NA CAISGGTGYGYTF TGTGCCATCAGTGGGGGGACAGGCTATGGCTACACCTTC
NA TRBJ2-1 TRBV9 NA CASSGRGNNEQFF TGTGCCAGCAGCGGGCGAGGGAACAATGAGCAGTTCTTC
NA TRBJ1-5 TRBV28 NA CASSLWASNQPQHF TGTGCCAGCAGTTTATGGGCCTCCAATCAGCCCCAGCATTTT
TRBD1 TRBJ2-1 TRBV5-6 once CASSLLDRGDVDEQFF TGTGCCAGCAGCTTGTTGGACAGGGGTGACGTGGATGAGCAGTTCTTC
TRBD2 TRBJ2-1 TRBV2 NA CASRETSGSRGEQFF TGTGCCAGCAGGGAGACTAGCGGGAGCCGCGGTGAGCAGTTCTTC
NA TRBJ2-5 TRBV5-1 NA CASSLFQGLRETQYF TGCGCCAGCAGCTTATTCCAGGGGTTGAGAGAGACCCAGTACTTC